These 7 T cell receptor beta chains share one sample of origin, sequenced in a study of response to subunit inactivated influenza vaccine. TCRdb reanalysed the RT-PCR reads using MiXCR and keeps one entry per CDR3 protein. The profile covers around 320,000 distinct CDR3 sequences, with roughly 20% appearing a single time and approximately 10% taken by the ten largest. Sequencing used PBMCs from blood, obtained about 20 months after vaccination. Every receptor here comes from a man aged 45-69 years who received an inactivated influenza vaccine.

This clonotype was seen ten or more times. V and J are TRBV27 and TRBJ1-1, with a weak D call TRBD1 (5 bases). CDR3 size: 15 residues. The germline V gene has CDR1 MNHEY and CDR2 SMNVEV (reference sequence). Trimming removed 3 bases at V and 5 bases at J, with 16 bases between. CDR3 region: CASSFGRVRGTEAFF. For the CDR3, the DNA is TGTGCCAGCAGTTTTGGCAGGGTAAGAGGGACTGAAGCTTTCTTT.

This clonotype has just a few counts. The chain is built from TRBV6-2 or TRBV6-3 and TRBJ2-1, with a weak D call TRBD2 (5 bases). Germline CDR1 MNHEY, CDR2 SVGEGT. V was pared by 1 base and J by 0 bases, with 7 bases between. The CDR3 has 15 residues. CDR3 sequence (DNA): TGTGCCAGCAGTTACTGGGAGACCTCCTACAATGAGCAGTTCTTC. The encoded protein is CASSYWETSYNEQFF.

The chain is built from TRBV12-3 or TRBV12-4 and TRBJ1-1, with D possibly matching TRBD1 (5 bases). Trimming took 5 bases from V and 3 from J, leaving 13 bases between them. This CDR3 is built from 14 residues. CDR3 amino acids: CASSPSGKDTEAFF. The DNA of the CDR3 is TGTGCCAGCAGTCCCTCAGGGAAGGACACTGAAGCTTTCTTT.

This clonotype has a handful of counts. J is TRBJ1-2 and V is TRBV6-5; D not resolved. Germline CDR1 is MNHEY and CDR2 is SVGAGI. V was clipped by 0 bases and J by 7 bases, with 12 bases between them. The CDR3 length is 14 residues. Here the CDR3 DNA reads TGTGCCAGCAGTTACTCGCAGTTAGCGCCTGGCTACACCTTC. Protein product: CASSYSQLAPGYTF.

This clonotype was seen more than once but under ten times. The chain links TRBV12-3 or TRBV12-4 to TRBJ1-1; D uncertain. The CDR3 runs 14 residues. V was pared by 3 bases and J by 0 bases, with 8 bases between. The CDR3 coding sequence is TGTGCCAGCAGTTTCTGGCAGCTGAACACTGAAGCTTTCTTT. Protein sequence: CASSFWQLNTEAFF.

The V and J genes are TRBV6-2 or TRBV6-3 and TRBJ1-5; D gene uncertain. Germline lookup yields CDR1 MNHEY and CDR2 SVGEGT. Trimming shortened V by 6 bases and J by 7 bases, and 16 bases separated the two germline ends. The CDR3 spans 14 residues. Here the CDR3 reads CASRDASIRQPQHF. As DNA, the CDR3 is TGTGCCAGCAGGGACGCTTCAATAAGGCAGCCCCAGCATTTT.

This clonotype came up a few times. The gene calls are TRBV20-1 and TRBJ2-5; D is unresolved. V dropped 0 bases and J dropped 8 bases, with 13 bases sitting between them. The V gene's germline CDR1 is DFQATT and CDR2 SNEGSKA (reference sequence). The CDR3 length is 13 residues. The CDR3 DNA reads TGCAGTGCTAGAGACGGCGATTGGGTAACCCAGTACTTC. Translating gives CSARDGDWVTQYF.